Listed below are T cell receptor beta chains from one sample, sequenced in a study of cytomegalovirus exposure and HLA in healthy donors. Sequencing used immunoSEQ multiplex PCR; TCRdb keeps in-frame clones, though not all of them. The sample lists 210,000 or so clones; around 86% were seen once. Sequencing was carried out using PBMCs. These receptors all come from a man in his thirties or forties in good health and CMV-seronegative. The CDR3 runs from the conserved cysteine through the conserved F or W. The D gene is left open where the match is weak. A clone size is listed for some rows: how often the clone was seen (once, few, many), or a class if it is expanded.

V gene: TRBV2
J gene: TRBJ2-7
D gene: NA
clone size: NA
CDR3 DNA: TGTGCCAGCAGCCAGGGGGGCTACGAGCAGTACTTC
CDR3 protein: CASSQGGYEQYF

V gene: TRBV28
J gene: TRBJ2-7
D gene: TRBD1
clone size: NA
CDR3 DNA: TGTGCCAGCAGCGAACAGGGGAACGAGCAGTACTTC
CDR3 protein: CASSEQGNEQYF

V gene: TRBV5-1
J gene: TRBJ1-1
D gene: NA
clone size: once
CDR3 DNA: TGCGCCAGCAGACTGACGACAGGCCAGAACACTGAAGCTTTCTTT
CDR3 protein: CASRLTTGQNTEAFF

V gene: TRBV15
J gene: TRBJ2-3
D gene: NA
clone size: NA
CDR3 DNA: TGTGCCACCAGCGTTAGCGTAGCCTCTAGCGCAGATACGCAGTATTTT
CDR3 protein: CATSVSVASSADTQYF

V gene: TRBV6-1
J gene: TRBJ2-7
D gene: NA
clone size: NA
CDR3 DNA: TGTGCCAGCAGTGAAGGTAGATTCACCTACGAGCAGTACTTC
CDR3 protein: CASSEGRFTYEQYF

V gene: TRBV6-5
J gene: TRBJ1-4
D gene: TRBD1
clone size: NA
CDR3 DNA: TGTGCCAGCAGTTCAAACAGGGGTGCAAAACTGTTTTTT
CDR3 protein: CASSSNRGAKLFF

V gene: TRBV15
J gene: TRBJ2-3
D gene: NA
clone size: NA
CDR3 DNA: TGTGCCACCAGCGACCCGCTAGGGGGAGATACGCAGTATTTT
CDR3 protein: CATSDPLGGDTQYF

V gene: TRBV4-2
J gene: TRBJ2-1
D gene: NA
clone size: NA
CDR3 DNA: TGTGCCAGCAGCCAAAGCGGGTCCGGGAGTCCCTACAATGAGCAGTTCTTC
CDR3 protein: CASSQSGSGSPYNEQFF

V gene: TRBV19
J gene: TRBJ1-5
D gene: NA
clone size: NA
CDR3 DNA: TGTGCCAGTAGTATAGGACAGGGCAATCAGCCCCAGCATTTT
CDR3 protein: CASSIGQGNQPQHF

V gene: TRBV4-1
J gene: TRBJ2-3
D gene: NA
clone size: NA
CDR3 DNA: TGCGCCAGCAGCTCCCTAGGGGCGGGGACCACAGATACGCAGTATTTT
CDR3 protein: CASSSLGAGTTDTQYF

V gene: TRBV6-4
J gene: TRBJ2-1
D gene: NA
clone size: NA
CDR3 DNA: TGTGCCAGCAGTGACTCTAGCGTCAATGAGCAGTTCTTC
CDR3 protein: CASSDSSVNEQFF

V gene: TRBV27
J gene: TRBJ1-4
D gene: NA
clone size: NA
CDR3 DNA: TGTGCCAGCAGCCCCCTGACAGCACCTAATAATGAAAAACTGTTTTTT
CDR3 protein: CASSPLTAPNNEKLFF

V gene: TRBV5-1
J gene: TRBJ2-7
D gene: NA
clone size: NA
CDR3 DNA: TGCGCCAGCAGCTTGGTGAGGACAGCTTACGAGCAGTACTTC
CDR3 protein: CASSLVRTAYEQYF

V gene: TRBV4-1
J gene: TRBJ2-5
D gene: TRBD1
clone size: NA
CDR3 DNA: TGCGCCAGCAGCCAACCCGGGACAGGGGGCAGGGAGACCCAGTACTTC
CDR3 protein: CASSQPGTGGRETQYF

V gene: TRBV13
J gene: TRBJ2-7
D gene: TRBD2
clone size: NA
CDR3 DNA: TGTGCCAGCAGTTCGCGGGGGGGGAAGTACTTC
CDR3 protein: CASSSRGGKYF

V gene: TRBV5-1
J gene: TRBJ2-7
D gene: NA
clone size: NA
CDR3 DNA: TGCGCCAGCAGCTTCGAACTCCGACCCCTCGGGGTACACGAGCAGTACTTC
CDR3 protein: CASSFELRPLGVHEQYF

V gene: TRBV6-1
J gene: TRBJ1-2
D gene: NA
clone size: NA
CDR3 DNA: TGTGCCAGCAGTGAAGCGCTTCGGCAGTGGAGCCATGGCTACACCTTC
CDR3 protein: CASSEALRQWSHGYTF

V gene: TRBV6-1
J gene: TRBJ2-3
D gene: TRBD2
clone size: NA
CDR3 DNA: TGTGCCAGCAGTGTGCCGGGAGGGCCAGATACGCAGTATTTT
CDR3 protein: CASSVPGGPDTQYF

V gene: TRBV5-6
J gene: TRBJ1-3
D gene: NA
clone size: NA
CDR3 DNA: TGTGCCAGCAGCCGGAGGGGGGGTGGAAACACCATATATTTT
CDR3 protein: CASSRRGGGNTIYF

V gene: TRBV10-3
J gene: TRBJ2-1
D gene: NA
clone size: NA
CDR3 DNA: TGTGCCATCAGTGACGGCAGGGAGGATGAGCAGTTCTTC
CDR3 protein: CAISDGREDEQFF

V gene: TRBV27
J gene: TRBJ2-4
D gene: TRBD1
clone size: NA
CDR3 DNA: TGTGCCAGCAGAGAGGGACAGGGCTACATTCAGTACTTC
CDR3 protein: CASREGQGYIQYF

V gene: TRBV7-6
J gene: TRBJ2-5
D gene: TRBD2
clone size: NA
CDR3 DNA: TGTGCCAGCAGCCGACCAGGACTAGCGGGGGACGAGTACCAAGAGACCCAGTACTTC
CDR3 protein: CASSRPGLAGDEYQETQYF

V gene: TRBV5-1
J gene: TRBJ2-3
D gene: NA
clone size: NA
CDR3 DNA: TGCGCCAGCAGCTTGGCAGCCGAAGGGGCAGATACGCAGTATTTT
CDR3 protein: CASSLAAEGADTQYF

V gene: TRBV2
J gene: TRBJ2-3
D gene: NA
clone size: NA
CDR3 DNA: TGTGCCAGCACCGACCCGGGGGGCGGAGATACGCAGTATTTT
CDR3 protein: CASTDPGGGDTQYF

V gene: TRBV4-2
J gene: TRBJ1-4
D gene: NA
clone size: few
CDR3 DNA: TGTGCCAGCAGCCGGACCAGGGCTAATGAAAAACTGTTTTTT
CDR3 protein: CASSRTRANEKLFF

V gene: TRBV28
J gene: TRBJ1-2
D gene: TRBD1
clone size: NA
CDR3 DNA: TGTGCCAGCAGTTTAGACAGGGGGAACTATGGCTACACCTTC
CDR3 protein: CASSLDRGNYGYTF

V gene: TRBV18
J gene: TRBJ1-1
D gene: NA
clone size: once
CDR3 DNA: TGTGCCAGCTCACCAGGAGGTAGGAACACTGAAGCTTTCTTT
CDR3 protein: CASSPGGRNTEAFF

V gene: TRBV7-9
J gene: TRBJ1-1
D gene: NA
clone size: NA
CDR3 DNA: TGTTCCAGCAGCAGGGGCACTGAAGCTTTCTTT
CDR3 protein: CSSSRGTEAFF

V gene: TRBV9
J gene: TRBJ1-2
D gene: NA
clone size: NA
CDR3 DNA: TGTGCCAGCAGCGTTTCAGGGGCCCCCTATGGCTACACCTTC
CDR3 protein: CASSVSGAPYGYTF

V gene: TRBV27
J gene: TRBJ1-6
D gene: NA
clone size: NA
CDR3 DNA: TGTGCCAGCAGTCCGGTGTGGTCCTATAATTCACCCCTCCACTTT
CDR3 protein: CASSPVWSYNSPLHF

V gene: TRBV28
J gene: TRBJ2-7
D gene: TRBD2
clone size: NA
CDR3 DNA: TGTGCCAGCAGTTTTAGCGGGGGCTCCTACGAGCAGTACTTC
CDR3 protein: CASSFSGGSYEQYF

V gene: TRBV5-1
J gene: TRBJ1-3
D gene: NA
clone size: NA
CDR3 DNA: TGCGCCAGCACGGAGGCAGATAGTGGAAACACCATATATTTT
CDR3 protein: CASTEADSGNTIYF

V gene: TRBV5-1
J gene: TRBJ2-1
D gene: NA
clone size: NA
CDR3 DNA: TGCGCCAGCAGCCCTCCGTTCCCCTCCTACAATGAGCAGTTCTTC
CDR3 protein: CASSPPFPSYNEQFF

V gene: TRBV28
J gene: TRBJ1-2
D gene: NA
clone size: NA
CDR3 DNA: TGTGCCAGCAGGCAGCCGACAGCCCCCTATGGCTACACCTTC
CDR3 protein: CASRQPTAPYGYTF

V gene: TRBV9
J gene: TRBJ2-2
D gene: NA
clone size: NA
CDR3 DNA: TGTGCCAGCAGCGTAGAACACCGGGGAGAGCTGTTTTTT
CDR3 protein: CASSVEHRGELFF

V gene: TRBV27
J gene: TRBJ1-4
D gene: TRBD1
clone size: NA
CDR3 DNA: TGTGCCAGCAGTCCATGGGACAGGGCTGAAAAACTGTTTTTT
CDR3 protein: CASSPWDRAEKLFF

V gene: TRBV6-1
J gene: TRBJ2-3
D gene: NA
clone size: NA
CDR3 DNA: TGTGCCAGCAGCGTAACAGATACGCAGTATTTT
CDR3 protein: CASSVTDTQYF

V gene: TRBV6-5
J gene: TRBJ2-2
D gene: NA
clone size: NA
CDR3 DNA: TGTGCCAGCAGTTTGGGCCACACCCGATCATTACGGGAGCTGTTTTTT
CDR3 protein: CASSLGHTRSLRELFF

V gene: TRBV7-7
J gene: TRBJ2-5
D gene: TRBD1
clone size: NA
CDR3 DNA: TGTGCTAGCAGCTCTACCGGGACAGGGGAAGAGACCCAGTACTTC
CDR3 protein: CASSSTGTGEETQYF

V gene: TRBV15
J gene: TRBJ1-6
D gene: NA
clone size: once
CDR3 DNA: TGTGCCACCAGCAGAGTAGACAGCTTAAGTTCACCCCTCCACTTT
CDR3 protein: CATSRVDSLSSPLHF

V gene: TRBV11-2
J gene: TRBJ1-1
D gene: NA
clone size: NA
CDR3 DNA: TGTGCCAGCAGCTTAATTGGGGCAGATCTAGAAGCTTTCTTT
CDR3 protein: CASSLIGADLEAFF

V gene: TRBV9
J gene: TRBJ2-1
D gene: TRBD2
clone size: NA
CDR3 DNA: TGTGCCAGCAGCGTTCCTAGCGGGGGGTCCAATGAGCAGTTCTTC
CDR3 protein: CASSVPSGGSNEQFF

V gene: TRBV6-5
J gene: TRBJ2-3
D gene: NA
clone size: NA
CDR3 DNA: TGTGCCAGCAGTTACGGCCGGAGGGCCTCAGATACGCAGTATTTT
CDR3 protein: CASSYGRRASDTQYF

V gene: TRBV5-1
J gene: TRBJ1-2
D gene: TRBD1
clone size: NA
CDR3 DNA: TGCGCCAGCAGCCCAGGACAGGGGAGCAACTATGGCTACACCTTC
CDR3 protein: CASSPGQGSNYGYTF

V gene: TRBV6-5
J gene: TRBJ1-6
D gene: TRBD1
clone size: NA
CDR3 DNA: TGTGCCAGCAGTTCTCACGGACAGGGGCATGGATCACCCCTCCACTTT
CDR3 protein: CASSSHGQGHGSPLHF

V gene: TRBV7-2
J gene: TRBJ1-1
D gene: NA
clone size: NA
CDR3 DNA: TGTGCCAGCAGCTCAGGTCGGGGCACTGAAGCTTTCTTT
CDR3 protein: CASSSGRGTEAFF

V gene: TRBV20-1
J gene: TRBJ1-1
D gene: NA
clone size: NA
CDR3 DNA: TGCAGTGCCCCGATGTCAGGGGAAGCTTTCTTT
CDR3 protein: CSAPMSGEAFF

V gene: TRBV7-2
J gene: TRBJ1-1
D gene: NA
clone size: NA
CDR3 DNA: TGTGCCAGCAGCTTAGGGCAGTACACTGAAGCTTTCTTT
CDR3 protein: CASSLGQYTEAFF